These 10 T cell receptor beta chains share one sample of origin, sequenced in a study of cytomegalovirus exposure and HLA in healthy donors. PCR was performed using 60 Vbeta and 13 Jbeta primers. Data came from immunoSEQ multiplex PCR; TCRdb stores just in-frame clones and leaves some out. The profile shows around 150,000 clones, roughly 80% of them singletons. The sample consisted of PBMCs. The receptors were sampled from a female donor in good health and CMV-seronegative.

The gene calls are TRBV9 and TRBJ1-2; D perhaps matches TRBD1 (6 bases). Germline-derived CDR1 and CDR2 are SGDLS and YYNGEE. Trimming pared 0 bases from V and 1 base from J, leaving 10 bases between. This CDR3 is 15 amino acids long. The CDR3 here is CASSVDPGVNYGYTF. DNA of the CDR3: TGTGCCAGCAGCGTAGATCCAGGGGTTAACTATGGCTACACCTTC. Looking up the rest from reference TRBV9 and TRBJ1-2 gives the full variable domain: DSGVTQTPKHLITATGQRVTLRCSPRSGDLSVYWYQQSLDQGLQFLIQYYNGEERAKGNILERFSAQQFPDLHSELNLSSLELGDSALYFCASSVDPGVNYGYTFGSGTRLTVV.

The chain carries TRBV18 and TRBJ2-2, with a possible D match to TRBD2 (6 bases). This CDR3 has 15 amino acids. Germline lookup yields CDR1 KGHSH and CDR2 LQKENI. The V end lost 2 bases, the J end lost 6 bases, and 13 bases lay between the germline ends. Here the CDR3 reads CASSPTGPGAGELFF. In DNA, the CDR3 is TGTGCCAGCTCACCAACGGGGCCGGGAGCCGGGGAGCTGTTTTTT.

The chain links TRBV6-5 to TRBJ1-2, with D perhaps TRBD1 (6 bases). V was cut by 0 bases and J by 5 bases, with 7 bases left in between. The CDR3 sequence is 13 residues long. CDR1 and CDR2 from the germline V gene are MNHEY and SVGAGI. CDR3 nucleotides: TGTGCCAGCAGTTACTCAGGACAGTATGGCTACACCTTC. Amino acid sequence: CASSYSGQYGYTF.

The rearrangement joins TRBV5-8 to TRBJ1-1; D not certain. There are 14 residues in the CDR3. Per the germline V gene, CDR1 is SGHTS and CDR2 is YDEGEE. V lost 5 bases to trimming and J lost 3 bases, with 14 bases between them. CDR3 in amino acids: CASSYTDMDTEAFF. In DNA, the CDR3 is TGTGCCAGCAGTTACACCGATATGGACACTGAAGCTTTCTTT.

The chain links TRBV30 to TRBJ1-6, with 9 bases aligning to TRBD1. V lost 2 bases and J lost 7; bases outside the gene matches: 3. This CDR3 region has 14 residues. Germline-derived CDR1 and CDR2 are GTSNPN and SVGIG (reference sequence). The CDR3, as DNA: TGTGCCTGGAGTTGGGACAGGGTGAATTCACCCCTCCACTTT. Amino acids: CAWSWDRVNSPLHF.

CDR3 protein: CASSESTPSGPANTGELFF. The CDR3 nucleotides are TGCGCCAGCAGTGAGTCGACTCCCAGCGGGCCGGCGAACACCGGGGAGCTGTTTTTT. The chain employs TRBV10-2 and TRBJ2-2, with D possibly being TRBD2 (6 bases). Trimming cost V 0 bases and J 0 bases, with 17 bases left between them. CDR3 length: 19 residues. Germline loops: CDR1 WSHSY, CDR2 SAAADI.

V is TRBV18 and J is TRBJ1-1; 8 bases are shared with TRBD1. After removal of 2 bases from V and 6 bases from J, the junction contained 5 bases not matched to a gene. The CDR3 runs 14 residues. Looked up from germline, CDR1 is KGHSH and CDR2 is LQKENI. CDR3 DNA sequence: TGTGCCAGCTCACCAGGACAGGGCTGGGCTGAAGCTTTCTTT. This translates into CASSPGQGWAEAFF.

This clone came up a few times. This chain joins TRBV19 and TRBJ1-6; D uncertain. The length of the CDR3 is 14 residues. Germline CDR1 is LNHDA and CDR2 is SQIVND (reference sequence). Deletions cut 7 bases from V and 7 bases from J, with 14 bases between. CDR3 DNA: TGTGCCAGTACCCCGGGAAGGTTGAATTCACCCCTCCACTTT. Translating gives CASTPGRLNSPLHF.

This clone was found once. The V call is TRBV7-9, the J call TRBJ1-5; D remains unclear. Germline assignment: CDR1 SEHNR and CDR2 FQNEAQ (reference sequence). V was clipped by 5 bases and J by 4 bases, with 6 bases between them. CDR3 length equals 12 residues. In DNA, the CDR3 is TGTGCCAGCAGCGAGTCTAATCAGCCCCAGCATTTT. The encoded protein is CASSESNQPQHF. The variable domain in full, with the rest retrieved from reference TRBV7-9 and TRBJ1-5, is DTGVSQNPRHKITKRGQNVTFRCDPISEHNRLYWYRQTLGQGPEFLTYFQNEAQLEKSRLLSDRFSAERPKGSFSTLEIQRTEQGDSAMYLCASSESNQPQHFGDGTRLSIL.

The rearrangement uses TRBV6-5 and TRBJ2-7; unclear D gene. CDR1 MNHEY and CDR2 SVGAGI come from the germline V gene. The CDR3 extends over 15 amino acids. The V end lost 6 bases, the J end lost 3 bases, and 18 bases lay between the germline ends. The CDR3 sequence: CASRRPGYSLYEQYF. The CDR3 nucleotides are TGTGCCAGCAGGAGGCCTGGGTACTCGCTCTACGAGCAGTACTTC.